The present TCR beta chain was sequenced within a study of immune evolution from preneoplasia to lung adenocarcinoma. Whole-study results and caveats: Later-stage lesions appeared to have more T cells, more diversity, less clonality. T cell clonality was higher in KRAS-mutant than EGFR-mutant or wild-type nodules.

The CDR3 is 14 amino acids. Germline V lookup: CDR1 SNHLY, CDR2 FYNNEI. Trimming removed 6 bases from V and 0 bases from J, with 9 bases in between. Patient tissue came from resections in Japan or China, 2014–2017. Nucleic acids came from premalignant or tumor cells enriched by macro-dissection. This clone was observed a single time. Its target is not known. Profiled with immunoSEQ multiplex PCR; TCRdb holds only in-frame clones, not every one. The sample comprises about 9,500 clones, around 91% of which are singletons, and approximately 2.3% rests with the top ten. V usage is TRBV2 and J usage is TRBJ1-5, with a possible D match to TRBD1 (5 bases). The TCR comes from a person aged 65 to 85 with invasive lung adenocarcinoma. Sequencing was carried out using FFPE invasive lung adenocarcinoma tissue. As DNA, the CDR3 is TGTGCCAGCAGAAAGGGGAGTAGCAATCAGCCCCAGCATTTT. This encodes CASRKGSSNQPQHF.